These 13 T cell receptor beta chains came from one sample sequenced in a study of blood T cell repertoires in COVID-19. Some clones are missing from TCRdb's copy, which holds only in-frame ones; the method was immunoSEQ multiplex PCR. Seen here are 20,000 to 25,000 clones, around three quarters observed once, and the top ten hold about 13%. Sequencing used peripheral blood. Receptors were obtained from a man aged 60 to 69 with active COVID-19.

Points on this clone: Other DNA sequences in the same sample also yield this CDR3. The V call is TRBV7-9, the J call TRBJ1-1, with D possibly matching TRBD1 (5 bases). Deletions cut 5 bases from V and 4 bases from J, with 11 bases between. From germline, CDR1 is SEHNR and CDR2 FQNEAQ (reference sequence). There are 13 residues in the CDR3. In DNA, the CDR3 is TGTGCCAGCAGCGCGGGGCCGGGCACTGAAGCTTTCTTT. Protein: CASSAGPGTEAFF.

The chain couples TRBV7-2 to TRBJ2-1; no reliable D call. Trimming left V 5 bases short and J 7 bases short, with 6 bases between. Germline-derived CDR1 and CDR2 are SGHTA and FQGNSA. CDR3 length: 11 residues. The CDR3 nucleotides are TGTGCCAGCAGCCCTCGGAATGAGCAGTTCTTC. Amino acids: CASSPRNEQFF.

The chain uses TRBV6-5 and TRBJ2-5; D is possibly TRBD1 (6 bases). This CDR3 has 14 amino acids. The V and J ends lost 7 bases and 7 bases respectively, with 19 bases between them. CDR1 and CDR2 from the germline V gene are MNHEY and SVGAGI. CDR3 bases: TGTGCCAGCACCTCAGGGGCAGGAAAAGGGACCCAGTACTTC. This codes for CASTSGAGKGTQYF.

The rearrangement links TRBV29-1 to TRBJ1-2; TRBD1 matches 7 bases. Germline V lookup: CDR1 SQVTM, CDR2 ANQGSEA. V was clipped by 7 bases and J by 1 base; unmatched bases: 6. This CDR3 has 13 amino acids. CDR3 amino acids: CSARDSVNYGYTF. DNA of the CDR3: TGCAGCGCTCGGGACAGTGTTAACTATGGCTACACCTTC.

This sequence joins TRBV9 and TRBJ2-7; tentative D call: TRBD2 (6 bases). The CDR3 spans 15 residues. CDR1 and CDR2 (germline): SGDLS, YYNGEE. Trimming took off 4 bases at V and 5 bases at J, with 19 bases between the two ends. CDR3 sequence: CASSSHSLPGDEQYF. The DNA of the CDR3 is TGTGCCAGCAGCTCGCACAGCCTACCGGGAGACGAGCAGTACTTC.

In this sample, this clone turned up a few times. CDR3 protein: CASSPDRGYGYTF. The CDR3 DNA sequence: TGTGCCAGCAGTCCCGACAGGGGCTATGGCTACACCTTC. This chain links TRBV3-1 (or the pseudogene TRBV3-2) with TRBJ1-2, with 8 bases matching TRBD1. The ends lost 6 bases at V and 4 bases at J; junction bases unmatched: 4. The CDR3 contains 13 residues. From germline, CDR1 is LGHDT and CDR2 YNNKEL (reference sequence).

This sequence joins TRBV11-2 and TRBJ2-2; 11 bases match TRBD2. The CDR3 runs 16 residues. Trimming at V came to 3 bases and at J to 1 base, leaving 1 base not matched to a gene. The germline V gene has CDR1 SGHAT and CDR2 FQNNGV. The CDR3 here is CASSLTSGMNTGELFF. The CDR3 DNA follows: TGTGCCAGCAGCTTGACTAGCGGGATGAACACCGGGGAGCTGTTTTTT.

The sample holds one count of this clone. The CDR3 sequence: CASSPPGGSSYEQYF. Written as DNA, the CDR3 is TGCGCCAGCAGCCCCCCAGGTGGGAGCTCCTACGAGCAGTACTTC. This sequence joins TRBV5-1 and TRBJ2-7; D perhaps matches TRBD2 (5 bases). V dropped 4 bases and J dropped 0 bases, with 14 bases sitting between them. Germline CDR1 SGHRS, CDR2 YFSETQ. The CDR3 extends over 15 amino acids. The whole variable domain, filled in from reference TRBV5-1 and TRBJ2-7, reads KAGVTQTPRYLIKTRGQQVTLSCSPISGHRSVSWYQQTPGQGLQFLFEYFSETQRNKGNFPGRFSGRQFSNSRSEMNVSTLELGDSALYLCASSPPGGSSYEQYFGPGTRLTVT.

The chain joins TRBV9 to TRBJ1-2, with TRBD1 as a possible D gene (5 bases). Germline V gives CDR1 SGDLS, CDR2 YYNGEE. Trimming shortened V by 0 bases and J by 5 bases, and 11 bases separated the two germline ends. CDR3 length: 14 residues. In nucleotides, the CDR3 is TGTGCCAGCAGCGTAGGGGTGGACACTTATGGCTACACCTTC. It translates to CASSVGVDTYGYTF.

The rearrangement joins TRBV19 to TRBJ1-1; TRBD1 might be the D (6 bases). V shed 3 bases and J shed 4 bases, with 15 bases lying between them. This CDR3 contains 15 residues. CDR1 is LNHDA and CDR2 is SQIVND in the germline V gene (reference sequence). The DNA for the CDR3 is TGTGCCAGTAGTATGGTAGGGGGTCGGGGCACTGAAGCTTTCTTT. Its protein product is CASSMVGGRGTEAFF.

This clone has a single count. V usage is TRBV18 and J usage is TRBJ1-3; D is perhaps TRBD1 (6 bases). Per germline, CDR1 KGHSH and CDR2 LQKENI. The CDR3 consists of 16 residues. V lost 3 bases to trimming and J lost 0 bases, with 12 bases between them. This CDR3 reads CASSPTGPSSGNTIYF. DNA of the CDR3: TGTGCCAGCTCACCGACAGGACCTAGCTCTGGAAACACCATATATTTT.

The chain uses TRBV5-1 and TRBJ2-7; 7 nucleotides agree with TRBD1. The germline CDR1 and CDR2 sequences are SGHRS and YFSETQ. The J segment lost 2 bases and the V segment lost 4 bases, leaving 12 bases of the junction unmatched. This CDR3 is built from 16 residues. The CDR3 spells CASSRIGTALPYEQYF. The CDR3 coding sequence is TGCGCCAGCAGCCGCATTGGGACAGCCCTTCCCTACGAGCAGTACTTC.

The chain links TRBV7-8 to TRBJ2-1, with a weak D call TRBD1 (6 bases). CDR1 and CDR2 (germline): SGHVS, FQNEAQ. V shed 5 bases and J shed 9 bases, with 14 bases lying between them. The length of the CDR3 is 13 residues. In DNA, the CDR3 is TGTGCCAGCAGCCTTGGACAGCCCGGTGAGCAGTTCTTC. As protein: CASSLGQPGEQFF.